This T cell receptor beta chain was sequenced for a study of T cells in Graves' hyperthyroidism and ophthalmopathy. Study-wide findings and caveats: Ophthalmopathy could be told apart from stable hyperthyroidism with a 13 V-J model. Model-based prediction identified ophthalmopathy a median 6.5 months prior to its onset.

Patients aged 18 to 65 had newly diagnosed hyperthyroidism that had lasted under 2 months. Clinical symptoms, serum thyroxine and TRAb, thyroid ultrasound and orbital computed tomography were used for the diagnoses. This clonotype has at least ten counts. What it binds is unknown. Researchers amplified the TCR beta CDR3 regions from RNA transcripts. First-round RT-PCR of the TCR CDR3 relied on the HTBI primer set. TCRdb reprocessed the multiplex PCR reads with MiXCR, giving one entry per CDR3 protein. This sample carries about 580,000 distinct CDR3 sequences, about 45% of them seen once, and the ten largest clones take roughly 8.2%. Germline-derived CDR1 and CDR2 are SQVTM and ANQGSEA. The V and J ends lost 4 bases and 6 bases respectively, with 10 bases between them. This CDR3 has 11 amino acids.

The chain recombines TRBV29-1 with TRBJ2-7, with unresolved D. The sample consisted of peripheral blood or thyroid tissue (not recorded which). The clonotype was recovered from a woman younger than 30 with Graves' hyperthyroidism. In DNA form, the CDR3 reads TGCAGCGTTGTAACAGCTTTCGAGCAGTACTTC. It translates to CSVVTAFEQYF.